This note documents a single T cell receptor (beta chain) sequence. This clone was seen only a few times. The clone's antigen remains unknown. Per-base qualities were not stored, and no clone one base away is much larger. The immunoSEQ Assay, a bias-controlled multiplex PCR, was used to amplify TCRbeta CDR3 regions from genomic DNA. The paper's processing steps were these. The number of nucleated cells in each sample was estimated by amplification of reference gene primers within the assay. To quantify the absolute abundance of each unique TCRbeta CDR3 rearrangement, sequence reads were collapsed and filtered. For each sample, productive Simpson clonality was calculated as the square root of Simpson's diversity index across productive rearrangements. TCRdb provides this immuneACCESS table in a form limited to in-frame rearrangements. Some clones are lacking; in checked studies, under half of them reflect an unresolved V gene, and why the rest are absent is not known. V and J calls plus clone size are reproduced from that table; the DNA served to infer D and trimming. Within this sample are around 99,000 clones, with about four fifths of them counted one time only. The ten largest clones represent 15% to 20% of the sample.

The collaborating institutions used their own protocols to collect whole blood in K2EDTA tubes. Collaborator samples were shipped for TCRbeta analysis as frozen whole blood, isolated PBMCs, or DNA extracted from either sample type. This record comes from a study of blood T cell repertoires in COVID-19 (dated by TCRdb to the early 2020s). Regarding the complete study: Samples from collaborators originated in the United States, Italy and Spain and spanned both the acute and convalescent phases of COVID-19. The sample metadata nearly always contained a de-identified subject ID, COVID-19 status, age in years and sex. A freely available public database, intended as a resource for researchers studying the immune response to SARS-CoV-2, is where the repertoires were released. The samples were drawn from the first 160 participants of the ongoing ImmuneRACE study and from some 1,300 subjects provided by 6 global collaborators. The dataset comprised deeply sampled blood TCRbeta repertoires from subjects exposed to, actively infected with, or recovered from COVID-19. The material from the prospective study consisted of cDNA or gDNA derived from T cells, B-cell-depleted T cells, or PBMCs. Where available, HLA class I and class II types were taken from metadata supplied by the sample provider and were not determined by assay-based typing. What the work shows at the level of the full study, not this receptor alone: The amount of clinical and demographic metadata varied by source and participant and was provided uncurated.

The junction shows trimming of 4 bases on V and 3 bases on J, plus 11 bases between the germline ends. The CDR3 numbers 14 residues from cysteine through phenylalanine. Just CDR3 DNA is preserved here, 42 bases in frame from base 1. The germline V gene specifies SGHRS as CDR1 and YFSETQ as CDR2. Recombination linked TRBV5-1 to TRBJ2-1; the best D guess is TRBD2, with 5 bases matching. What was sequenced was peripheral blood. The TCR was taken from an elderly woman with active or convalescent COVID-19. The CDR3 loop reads CASSTDSLYNEQFF. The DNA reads TGCGCCAGCAGCACGGACTCCCTCTACAATGAGCAGTTCTTC.